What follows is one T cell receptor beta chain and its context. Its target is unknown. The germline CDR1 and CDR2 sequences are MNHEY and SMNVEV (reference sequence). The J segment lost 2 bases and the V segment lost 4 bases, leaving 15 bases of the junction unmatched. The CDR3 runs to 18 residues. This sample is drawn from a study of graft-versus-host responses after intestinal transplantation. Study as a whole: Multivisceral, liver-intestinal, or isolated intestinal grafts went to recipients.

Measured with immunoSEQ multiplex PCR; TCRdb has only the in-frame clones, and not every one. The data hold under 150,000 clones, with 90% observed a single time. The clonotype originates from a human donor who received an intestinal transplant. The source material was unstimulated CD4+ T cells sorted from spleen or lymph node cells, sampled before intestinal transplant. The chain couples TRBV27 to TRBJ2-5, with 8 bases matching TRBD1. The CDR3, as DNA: TGTGCCAGCAGTTCCGGGGACAGGTTTCCTTGGGGGCAAGAGACCCAGTACTTC. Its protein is CASSSGDRFPWGQETQYF.